This is a list of T cell receptor beta chains from one sample in a study of CD4 and CD8 cells across lung adenocarcinoma regions. One entry per CDR3 protein, called by TCRdb with MiXCR from the PCR reads. The sample consists of 21,000 or so distinct CDR3 sequences, roughly half of them appearing once. Sequences were obtained from CD8+ T cells from the center of a lung tumor. All receptors derive from a female donor with lung adenocarcinoma. The CD4 and CD8 labels of this study may be unreliable. Both conserved end residues are part of each CDR3. A D gene is named only where the DNA matches it firmly. A row's size may be missing; if present it is once, few, many or a size class.

clone_size | j_call | v_call | d_call | cdr3_nt | cdr3_aa
few | TRBJ2-3 | TRBV30 | NA | TGTGCCTGGAGGCCTCCGAGCACAGATACGCAGTATTTT | CAWRPPSTDTQYF
NA | TRBJ2-1 | TRBV20-1 | TRBD1 | TGCAGTGCTAGGCGGACAGGGGGGGATGAGCAGTTCTTC | CSARRTGGDEQFF
NA | TRBJ2-1 | TRBV4-1 | TRBD2 | TGCGCCAGCAGCCAATGGGAACTTAGCGGGAGATTTGAGCAGTTCTTC | CASSQWELSGRFEQFF
NA | TRBJ2-5 | TRBV6-1 | NA | TGTGCCAGCCGGGAGCCAGGCGTACAGACCCAGTACTTC | CASREPGVQTQYF
NA | TRBJ2-3 | TRBV6-1 | NA | TGTGCCAGCAGGTCCCCTGCAGATACGCAGTATTTT | CASRSPADTQYF
many | TRBJ1-1 | TRBV10-3 | NA | TGTGCCATCAGAGAAGGCGACAGATCGGGGGAGAACACTGAAGCTTTCTTT | CAIREGDRSGENTEAFF
NA | TRBJ2-3 | TRBV10-3 | NA | TGTGCGGGGGTAGGGGCCTTGGAGACAGATACGCAGTATTTC | CAGVGALETDTQYF
NA | TRBJ2-3 | TRBV27 | NA | TGTGCCAGCGGGAAAAAGGGGGGGGAAAGCACAGATACGCAGTATTTT | CASGKKGGESTDTQYF
NA | TRBJ2-3 | TRBV7-8 | NA | TGTGCCAGCAGCCGGATTAGCACAGATACGCAGTATTTT | CASSRISTDTQYF
NA | TRBJ2-3 | TRBV6-1 | NA | TGTGCGGGCAGTGGAGCGAAAGATACGCAGTACTTT | CAGSGAKDTQYF
NA | TRBJ2-3 | TRBV27 | NA | TGTGCCAGCGGTCCTACAGATATTCAGTACTTT | CASGPTDIQYF
few | TRBJ2-3 | TRBV4-2 | TRBD2 | TGTGCCAGCAGCCAAGCACTAGCGGAGAGCACAGATACGCAGTATTTT | CASSQALAESTDTQYF
NA | TRBJ2-3 | TRBV10-1 | NA | TGCGCCAGCAGGAAGGGGGGGGTAAGTCACTACAATGAGCAGTTCTTT | CASRKGGVSHYNEQFF
many | TRBJ2-1 | TRBV5-1 | NA | TGCGCCAGCAATTCGGAGGGGCGCCCCTACAATGAGCAGTTCTTC | CASNSEGRPYNEQFF
large | TRBJ2-5 | TRBV6-1 | NA | TGTGCCAGCAGTGAAGCGCCCCAGCAGGGGACCCAGTACTTC | CASSEAPQQGTQYF
medium-sized | TRBJ2-1 | TRBV27 | NA | TGTGCCAGCAGTCCCCGGGCCCTAGGCAATGAGCAGTTCTTC | CASSPRALGNEQFF
NA | TRBJ2-3 | TRBV10-1 | TRBD1 | TGCGCCAGCAAAGGACAGGGGGCAGATACGCAGTATTTT | CASKGQGADTQYF
NA | TRBJ2-5 | TRBV6-1 | TRBD1 | TGTGCCAGCAGTGAAACCAGGACAGGCCAAGAGACCCAGTACTTC | CASSETRTGQETQYF
NA | TRBJ1-6 | TRBV6-1 | NA | TGTGCCAGCAGTGAAGTGGGGCAAGGCGCTGATAATTCACCCCTCCACTTT | CASSEVGQGADNSPLHF
NA | TRBJ2-3 | TRBV6-1 | NA | TGTGCCAGCAGTGAAGGGCTGAGAGATACGCAGTATTTT | CASSEGLRDTQYF
NA | TRBJ2-4 | TRBV27 | NA | TGTGCCAGCAGAGGGCTTGACGAAGACATTCAGTACTTC | CASRGLDEDIQYF
many | TRBJ2-3 | TRBV25-1 | NA | TGTGCCAGCAGCTCAGGGGGGAGCACAGATACGCAGTATTTT | CASSSGGSTDTQYF
NA | TRBJ2-5 | TRBV27 | NA | TGTGCCGCGGGGTTTGGGGACAGAGACCAAGAGACCCAGTACTTC | CAAGFGDRDQETQYF
NA | TRBJ2-1 | TRBV20-1 | NA | TGCAGTGCTATCCCCTTCAATGGGGAGCAGTTCTTC | CSAIPFNGEQFF
many | TRBJ1-1 | TRBV10-3 | TRBD1 | TGTGCCATCACCATCGACAGGGGCACTGAAGCTTTCTTT | CAITIDRGTEAFF
NA | TRBJ2-3 | TRBV9 | NA | TGTGCCAGCAGCGTAATGGCAGATACGCAGTATTTT | CASSVMADTQYF
few | TRBJ2-7 | TRBV29-1 | NA | TGCAGCGCCCGACAGAGCTCCTACGAGCAGTACTTC | CSARQSSYEQYF
NA | TRBJ2-3 | TRBV6-4 | NA | TGTGCCGGGGGCGGACTGGCGGGAGACCCAGATACGCAGTACTTT | CAGGGLAGDPDTQYF
NA | TRBJ1-2 | TRBV20-1 | NA | TGCAGTGCTAGAAAAGGGAACGCGAGGGATGGCTACACCTTC | CSARKGNARDGYTF
NA | TRBJ2-3 | TRBV10-3 | NA | TGTGTCCTGGGCCTCCAGGCTGTGAGCACAGATGCGCAGTATTTT | CVLGLQAVSTDAQYF
NA | TRBJ2-7 | TRBV28 | NA | TGTGCCAGCACAGAACAGGGAGGCGAGCAGTACTTC | CASTEQGGEQYF